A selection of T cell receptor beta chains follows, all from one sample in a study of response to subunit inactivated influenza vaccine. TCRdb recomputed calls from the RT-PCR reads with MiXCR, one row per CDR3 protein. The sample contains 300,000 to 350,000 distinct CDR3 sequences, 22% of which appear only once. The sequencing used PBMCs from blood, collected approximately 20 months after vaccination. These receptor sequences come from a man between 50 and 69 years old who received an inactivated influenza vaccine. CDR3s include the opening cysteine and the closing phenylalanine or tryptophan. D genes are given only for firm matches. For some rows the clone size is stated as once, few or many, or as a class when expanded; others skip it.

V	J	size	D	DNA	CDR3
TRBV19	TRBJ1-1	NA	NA	TGTGCCAGTGGCTGGAACACTGAAGCTTTCTTT	CASGWNTEAFF
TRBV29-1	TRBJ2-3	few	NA	TGCAGCGTTGAAGAGAGGTCAGATACGCAGTATTTT	CSVEERSDTQYF
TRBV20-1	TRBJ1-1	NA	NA	TGCAGTGCTAGACCGGAGAACACTGAAGCTTTCTTT	CSARPENTEAFF
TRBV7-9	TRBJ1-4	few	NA	TGTGCCAGCAGCTTAGTGGAGGGGCCGTCTAATGAAAAACTGTTTTTT	CASSLVEGPSNEKLFF
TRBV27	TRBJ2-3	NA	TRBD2	TGTGCCAGCAGCCTCCTCGGGACTAGCGGGGGGGACACAGATACGCAGTATTTT	CASSLLGTSGGDTDTQYF
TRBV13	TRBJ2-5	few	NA	TGTGCCAGCAGCTTCCAAACCGGGCAAGAGACCCAGTACTTC	CASSFQTGQETQYF
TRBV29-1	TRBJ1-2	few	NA	TGCAGCGTTGGGGGGGACCTCTATGGCTACACCTTC	CSVGGDLYGYTF
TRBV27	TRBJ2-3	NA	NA	TGTGCCAGCAGTTTTGCAGGGGACACAGATACGCAGTATTTT	CASSFAGDTDTQYF
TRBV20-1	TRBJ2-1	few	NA	TGCAGTGCTAGAGAAAGGGTCGATAGGTACAATGAGCAGTTCTTC	CSARERVDRYNEQFF
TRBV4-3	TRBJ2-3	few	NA	TGCGCCAGCAGCCAAACCGGGACGCGATACACAGATACGCAGTATTTT	CASSQTGTRYTDTQYF
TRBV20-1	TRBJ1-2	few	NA	TGCAGTGCTAGACAGGGACTTAACTATGGCTACACCTTC	CSARQGLNYGYTF
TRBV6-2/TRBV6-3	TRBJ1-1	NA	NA	TGTGCCAGCAGTTACTCTGTGGGGATGAACACTGAAGCTTTCTTT	CASSYSVGMNTEAFF
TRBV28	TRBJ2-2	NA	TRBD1	TGTGCCAGCAGTCCTATCGCAGGGACAGGGAAAATCGGGGAGCTGTTTTTT	CASSPIAGTGKIGELFF
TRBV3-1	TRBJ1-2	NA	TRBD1	TGTGCCAGCACCACAGGGGGCCGAGGCTACACCTTC	CASTTGGRGYTF
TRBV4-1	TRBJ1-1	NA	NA	TGCGCCAGCAGCCAGGACTTCAGGGCGAGGAACACTGAAGCTTTCTTT	CASSQDFRARNTEAFF
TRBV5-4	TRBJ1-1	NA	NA	TGTGCCAGCAGCTTGAAAGTTATGAACACTGAAGCTTTCTTT	CASSLKVMNTEAFF
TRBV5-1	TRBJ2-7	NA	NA	TGCGCCAGCAGCTTGCGCAGCACCTACGAGCAGTACTTC	CASSLRSTYEQYF
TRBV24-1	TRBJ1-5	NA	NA	TGTGCCACCCCTGGACCCTATAGCAATCAGCCCCAGCATTTT	CATPGPYSNQPQHF
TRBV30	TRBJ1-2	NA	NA	TGTGCCTGGAGTACACGTCCTTATGGCTACACCTTC	CAWSTRPYGYTF
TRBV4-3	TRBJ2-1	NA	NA	TGCGCCAGCAGCCAAGAAGGGCTAGCCGTCTCCTACAATGAGCAGTTCTTC	CASSQEGLAVSYNEQFF
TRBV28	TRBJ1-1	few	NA	TGTGCCAGCATTACCCCATTTGGCTTGAACACTGAAGCTTTCTTT	CASITPFGLNTEAFF
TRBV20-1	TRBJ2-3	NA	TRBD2	TGCAGTGCTACTAGCGGGGGCACAGATACGCAGTATTTT	CSATSGGTDTQYF
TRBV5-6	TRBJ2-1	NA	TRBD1	TGTGCCAGCAGCTTGACGGGACAGGGGTACAATGAGCAGTTCTTC	CASSLTGQGYNEQFF
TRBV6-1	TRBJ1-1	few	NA	TGTGCCAGCAGTCAGGCGGGATTTACGAGCACTGAAGCTTTCTTT	CASSQAGFTSTEAFF
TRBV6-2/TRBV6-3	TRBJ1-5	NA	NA	TGTGCCAGCGGGATGACAGATAGCAATCAGCCCCAGCATTTT	CASGMTDSNQPQHF
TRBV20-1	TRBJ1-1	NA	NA	TGCAGTGCTAGAGCATCAATGAACACTGAAGCTTTCTTT	CSARASMNTEAFF
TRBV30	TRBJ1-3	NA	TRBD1	TGTGCCTGGACCACAGGGGTCGGAAACACCATATATTTT	CAWTTGVGNTIYF
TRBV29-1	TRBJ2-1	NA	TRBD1	TGCAGCGTTGTCTGGACAGGGGTCAATGAGCAGTTCTTC	CSVVWTGVNEQFF
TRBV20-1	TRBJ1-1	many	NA	TGCAGTGCTAGAGATGTAGGGGGCACTGAAGCTTTCTTT	CSARDVGGTEAFF
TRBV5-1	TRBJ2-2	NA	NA	TGCGCCAGCAGCCCCCCCGGGGGATCGAACACCGGGGAGCTGTTTTTT	CASSPPGGSNTGELFF
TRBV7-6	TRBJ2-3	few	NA	TGTGCCAGCAGCTTAGTCGGGGGAAGCACAGATACGCAGTATTTT	CASSLVGGSTDTQYF